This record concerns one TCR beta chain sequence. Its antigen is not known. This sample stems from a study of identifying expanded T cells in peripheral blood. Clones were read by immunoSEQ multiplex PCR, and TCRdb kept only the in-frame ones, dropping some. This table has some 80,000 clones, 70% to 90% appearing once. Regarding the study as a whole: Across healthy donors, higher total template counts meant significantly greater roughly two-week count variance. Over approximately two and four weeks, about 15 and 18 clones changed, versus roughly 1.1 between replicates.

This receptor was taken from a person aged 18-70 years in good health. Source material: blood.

This CDR3 is CASSRLGTANYGYTF. The CDR3 nucleotides read TGTGCCAGCAGCCGACTCGGGACAGCTAACTATGGCTACACCTTC. This chain joins TRBV7-8 and TRBJ1-2, with 7 bases fitting TRBD1. Trimming took 5 bases from V and 0 from J; bases not matched to a gene: 6. The CDR3 runs 15 residues. The V gene's germline CDR1 is SGHVS and CDR2 FQNEAQ.